This T cell receptor beta chain derives from a study of Ad26.COV2.S vaccination and SARS-CoV-2 variants. Overall study findings and caveats: Analytic work on TCR breadth and depth might have understated the full extent of total T cell responses. It was found that vaccine and placebo recipients had similar non-spike TCR breadth. The placebo group had lower spike-specific TCR breadth than the vaccine recipients did.

TCRdb keeps only in-frame clones here, not all; method: immunoSEQ multiplex PCR. The data show about 680,000 clones, roughly 90% seen once. The V end lost 8 bases, the J end lost 2 bases, and 8 bases lay between the germline ends. The CDR3 loop spans 12 amino acids. Treatment noted: roughly 20 received Ad26.COV2.S at low or high dose, single or two shots; about five received placebo; per-sample allocation not given. Day 63 after the first vaccine or placebo injection was the time point for sampling. Spike of the Wuhan-strain SARS-CoV-2 was expressed by an Ad26 vector, which formed the vaccine. Concerning this clone itself: Its antigen remains unidentified.

The V and J genes are TRBV12-3 or TRBV12-4 and TRBJ2-3, with unresolved D. This material consisted of peripheral blood, taken in a trial of Ad26.COV2.S vaccine versus placebo. This TCR came from a person aged 18-65 years who received the Ad26.COV2.S COVID-19 vaccine or a placebo. For the CDR3, the DNA is TGTGCCAGCGTGGCTTACACAGATACGCAGTATTTT. Protein product: CASVAYTDTQYF.